A selection of T cell receptor beta chains follows, all from one sample in a study of OX40 agonist ivuxolimab in advanced cancers. This table comes from immunoSEQ multiplex PCR, and its TCRdb copy is limited to in-frame clones, with some not included. The table includes 30,000 to 45,000 clones, approximately 79% detected once. This sample comprised CD4+ or CD8+ T cells sorted from blood, obtained in a trial of the OX40 agonist ivuxolimab. The receptors originated from an adult with an advanced solid tumor such as melanoma, head and neck, liver or kidney cancer. Each CDR3 is given with its conserved first and last residue. D genes are given only for firm matches. Only part of the rows carry a size: once, few, many, or a class if the clone is expanded.

J,size,D,length,V,CDR3,DNA
TRBJ1-6,few,NA,15,TRBV7-9,CASSLAGAQNSPLHF,TGTGCCAGCAGCCTAGCGGGGGCGCAAAATTCACCCCTCCACTTT
TRBJ2-7,once,TRBD1,15,TRBV2,CASTQGQIMWDEQYF,TGTGCCAGCACACAGGGACAGATAATGTGGGACGAGCAGTACTTC
TRBJ1-3,NA,NA,16,TRBV4-1,CASSQDRTARGNTIYF,TGCGCCAGCAGCCAAGACAGGACTGCTCGAGGAAACACCATATATTTT
TRBJ2-7,NA,NA,14,TRBV30,CAWSVQGGSYEQCF,TGTGCCTGGAGTGTACAGGGAGGGTCCTACGAGCAGTGCTTC
TRBJ2-7,NA,NA,13,TRBV28,CASSFSSSYEQYF,TGTGCCAGCAGTTTTAGCAGCTCCTACGAGCAGTACTTC
TRBJ2-7,once,TRBD1,14,TRBV18,CASSGTGVSYEQYF,TGTGCCAGCTCAGGGACAGGGGTGTCCTACGAGCAGTACTTC
TRBJ1-2,NA,TRBD1,14,TRBV28,CASSLGTGDYGYTF,TGTGCCAGCAGTTTAGGGACAGGGGACTATGGCTACACCTTC
TRBJ1-3,NA,NA,15,TRBV7-6,CAIEGGTVSGNTIYF,TGTGCCATCGAAGGGGGTACCGTCTCTGGAAACACCATATATTTT
TRBJ2-6,NA,TRBD1,16,TRBV5-4,CASSTLTGVGANVLTF,TGTGCCAGCAGCACTCTGACAGGGGTCGGGGCCAACGTCCTGACTTTC
TRBJ2-5,NA,NA,14,TRBV5-4,CASTIGGAGETQYF,TGTGCCAGCACCATTGGGGGCGCGGGTGAGACCCAGTACTTC
TRBJ1-1,NA,TRBD1,15,TRBV7-2,CASSLAPGTATEAFF,TGTGCCAGCAGCTTAGCGCCCGGGACAGCCACTGAAGCTTTCTTT
TRBJ2-3,NA,TRBD1,14,TRBV2,CASSPGQTTDTQYF,TGTGCCAGCAGTCCGGGACAGACCACAGATACGCAGTATTTT
TRBJ1-1,NA,TRBD1,15,TRBV7-9,CASSFISTGSGGAFF,TGTGCCAGCAGCTTTATTTCAACAGGGTCAGGGGGGGCTTTCTTT
TRBJ2-2,once,NA,17,TRBV19,CASSRGGHIPDTGELFF,TGTGCCAGTAGTAGAGGGGGACATATCCCGGACACCGGGGAGCTGTTTTTT
TRBJ2-1,NA,NA,16,TRBV6-6,CASRFFTGTGSNEQFF,TGTGCCAGCAGATTTTTCACCGGGACTGGGTCAAATGAGCAGTTCTTC
TRBJ2-7,few,TRBD1,13,TRBV7-8,CASSQGTGGEQYF,TGTGCCAGCAGCCAAGGGACAGGAGGGGAGCAGTACTTC
TRBJ2-7,NA,NA,11,TRBV2,CASSVAYEQYF,TGTGCCAGCAGTGTAGCTTACGAGCAGTACTTC
TRBJ2-3,NA,NA,12,TRBV29-1,CSVSGGTDTQYF,TGCAGCGTTTCCGGGGGCACAGATACGCAGTATTTT
TRBJ2-7,NA,NA,14,TRBV4-1,CASSLQGTPYEQYF,TGCGCCAGCAGCCTGCAGGGGACCCCCTACGAGCAGTACTTC
TRBJ2-7,NA,TRBD1,16,TRBV19,CASSAGGQGIAYEQYF,TGTGCCAGTAGTGCGGGGGGACAGGGGATCGCCTACGAGCAGTACTTC
TRBJ1-1,NA,NA,16,TRBV18,CASSPVGGGVNTEAFF,TGTGCCAGCTCACCAGTGGGGGGCGGGGTGAACACTGAAGCTTTCTTT
TRBJ2-3,NA,TRBD1,17,TRBV2,CASSEAQFLQGIDTQYF,TGTGCCAGCAGTGAAGCGCAATTTTTACAGGGGATCGATACGCAGTATTTT
TRBJ2-2,few,NA,14,TRBV5-4,CASSKIGGTGELFF,TGTGCCAGCAGCAAGATAGGGGGAACCGGGGAGCTGTTTTTT
TRBJ1-4,NA,TRBD1,16,TRBV10-1,CASTPGQAQSNEKLFF,TGCGCCAGCACTCCGGGACAGGCCCAGTCTAATGAAAAACTGTTTTTT
TRBJ2-5,NA,NA,9,TRBV15,CATSKTQYF,TGTGCCACCAGCAAGACCCAGTACTTC
TRBJ2-7,few,NA,16,TRBV30,CAWSVLYGLTYYEQYF,TGTGCCTGGAGTGTACTCTATGGCCTAACCTACTACGAGCAGTACTTC
TRBJ1-2,NA,TRBD1,14,TRBV18,CASSRTDRGLGYTF,TGTGCCAGCTCACGGACGGACAGGGGGCTCGGCTACACCTTC
TRBJ2-4,NA,TRBD1,15,TRBV15,CATSSQRGPENIQYF,TGTGCCACCAGCAGTCAAAGGGGGCCAGAAAACATTCAGTACTTC
TRBJ1-2,NA,TRBD1,14,TRBV5-6,CASSSGQARLGYTF,TGTGCCAGCAGCTCGGGACAGGCCCGCCTTGGCTACACCTTC
TRBJ1-2,NA,NA,12,TRBV9,CASRHLIYGYTF,TGTGCCAGCAGACACCTAATTTATGGCTACACCTTC
TRBJ2-7,NA,TRBD2,15,TRBV6-5,CASSYFAGGAYEQYF,TGTGCCAGCAGTTACTTTGCCGGGGGGGCCTACGAGCAGTACTTC
TRBJ2-7,NA,NA,14,TRBV5-1,CASSPRTDTYEQYF,TGCGCCAGCAGCCCCCGGACGGATACCTACGAGCAGTACTTC
TRBJ2-3,NA,NA,17,TRBV7-6,CASSLAESGSSTDTQYF,TGTGCCAGCAGCTTAGCGGAGAGCGGGTCAAGCACAGATACGCAGTATTTT
TRBJ2-5,NA,TRBD1,15,TRBV11-3,CASSIVGTGQETQYF,TGTGCCAGCAGCATTGTCGGGACAGGACAAGAGACCCAGTACTTC
TRBJ2-7,NA,NA,14,TRBV6-1,CAISEQGSGYEQYF,TGTGCCATCAGTGAGCAGGGGTCGGGTTACGAGCAGTACTTC
TRBJ2-5,NA,NA,15,TRBV4-1,CASSEDQGGQETQYF,TGCGCCAGCAGCGAGGATCAAGGGGGCCAAGAGACCCAGTACTTC
TRBJ1-5,NA,NA,14,TRBV6-5,CASSLDRIIKPQHF,TGTGCCAGCAGTTTGGACAGAATAATCAAGCCCCAGCATTTT
TRBJ2-7,NA,TRBD1,15,TRBV18,CASSPQRGQGYEQYF,TGTGCCAGCTCACCACAGAGGGGACAGGGCTACGAGCAGTACTTC
TRBJ1-1,few,TRBD1,11,TRBV5-6,CASSLQGEAFF,TGTGCCAGCAGCTTACAGGGGGAAGCTTTCTTT
TRBJ2-3,NA,NA,16,TRBV7-6,CASSLGPDSGADTQYF,TGTGCCAGCAGCTTAGGCCCGGACTCCGGGGCAGATACGCAGTATTTT
TRBJ1-3,NA,NA,17,TRBV7-2,CASSSSGSASSGNTIYF,TGTGCCAGCAGCTCTTCTGGCTCAGCCTCCTCTGGAAACACCATATATTTT
TRBJ2-3,NA,NA,13,TRBV30,CAWSGRVTDTQYF,TGTGCCTGGAGTGGTAGGGTCACAGATACGCAGTATTTT
TRBJ1-2,NA,TRBD1,15,TRBV7-9,CASSPRTGSLEGYTF,TGTGCCAGCAGCCCACGGACAGGGAGTTTAGAAGGCTACACCTTC
TRBJ2-7,NA,NA,14,TRBV7-5,CVRSQFTGNYEQYF,TGTGTCAGAAGCCAATTTACGGGAAACTACGAGCAGTACTTC
TRBJ1-3,NA,NA,16,TRBV2,CASSDLDGGSGNTIYF,TGTGCCAGCAGTGACTTAGACGGCGGCTCTGGAAACACCATATATTTT
TRBJ2-1,NA,NA,13,TRBV6-4,CASRGGTYNEQFF,TGTGCCAGCAGAGGAGGGACATACAATGAGCAGTTCTTC
TRBJ1-1,NA,TRBD1,15,TRBV19,CASSPTGRGNTEAFF,TGTGCCAGTAGTCCGACAGGGAGGGGGAACACTGAAGCTTTCTTT
TRBJ1-5,NA,TRBD1,18,TRBV6-1,CASSEVAGGLLGGQPQHF,TGTGCCAGCAGTGAGGTAGCAGGGGGCCTGCTAGGGGGACAGCCCCAGCATTTT
TRBJ2-6,NA,NA,13,TRBV7-2,CASSQTGANVLTF,TGTGCCAGCAGCCAAACTGGGGCCAACGTCCTGACTTTC
TRBJ2-7,NA,TRBD2,16,TRBV7-2,CASSPAGGAGPYEQYF,TGTGCCAGCAGCCCAGCGGGGGGGGCGGGGCCCTACGAGCAGTACTTC
TRBJ1-2,few,NA,12,TRBV25-1,CASRRGPYGYTF,TGTGCCAGCAGGAGGGGTCCTTATGGCTACACCTTC
TRBJ1-2,NA,TRBD1,16,TRBV27,CASRLVPGQGIRGYTF,TGTGCCAGCAGATTAGTACCGGGACAGGGAATAAGGGGCTACACCTTC
TRBJ1-6,NA,NA,17,TRBV5-5,CASSWRGASSYNSPLHF,TGTGCCAGCAGCTGGCGTGGGGCTAGCTCCTATAATTCACCCCTCCACTTT
TRBJ2-7,NA,NA,12,TRBV18,CASSPGEREQYF,TGTGCCAGCTCACCCGGCGAACGCGAGCAGTACTTC
TRBJ2-1,NA,TRBD2,17,TRBV7-9,CASSPSGGRSSYNEQFF,TGTGCCAGCAGCCCCAGCGGGGGACGCAGCTCCTACAATGAGCAGTTCTTC